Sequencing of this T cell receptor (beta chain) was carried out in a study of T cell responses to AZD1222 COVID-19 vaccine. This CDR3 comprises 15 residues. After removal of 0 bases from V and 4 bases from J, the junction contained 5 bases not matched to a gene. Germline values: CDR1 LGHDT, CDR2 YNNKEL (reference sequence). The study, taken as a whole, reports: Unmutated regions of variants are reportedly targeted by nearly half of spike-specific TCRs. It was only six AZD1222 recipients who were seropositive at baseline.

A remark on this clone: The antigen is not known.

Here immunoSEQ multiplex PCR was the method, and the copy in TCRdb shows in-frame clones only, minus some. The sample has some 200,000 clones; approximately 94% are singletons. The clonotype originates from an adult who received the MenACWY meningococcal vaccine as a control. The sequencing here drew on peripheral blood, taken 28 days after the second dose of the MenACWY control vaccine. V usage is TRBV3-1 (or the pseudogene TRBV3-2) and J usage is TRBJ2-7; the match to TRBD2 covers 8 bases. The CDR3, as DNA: TGTGCCAGCAGCCAAGACGGGACTAGTTCTTACGAGCAGTACTTC. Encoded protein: CASSQDGTSSYEQYF.